This T cell receptor beta chain was sequenced during a study of blood T cell repertoires in COVID-19. Study background: Samples taken during acute and convalescent COVID-19 were collected in the United States, Italy and Spain. From T cells, B-cell-depleted T cells, or PBMCs came the material, which was cDNA or gDNA.

In the original processing: Amplification of reference gene primers provided the estimated nucleated cell counts. Libraries were prepared by immunoSEQ multiplex PCR; TCRdb keeps only in-frame clonotypes and omits some of them. That table furnishes V, J and clone size, whereas the DNA furnished D and trimming. The data contain 150,000 to 200,000 clones, more than 75% of them singletons. This TCR was recovered from a man in his 70s with acute or convalescent COVID-19. Material for sequencing was peripheral blood.

The CDR3 DNA follows: TGTGCCAGCAGTGACTTTGACAGATACACCGGGGAGCTGTTTTTT. Encoded protein: CASSDFDRYTGELFF. The chain has TRBV2 and TRBJ2-2; TRBD1 is a possible D gene (5 bases). The V gene's germline CDR1 is SNHLY and CDR2 FYNNEI. The CDR3 consists of 15 residues. V lost 3 bases and J 3 bases, leaving 11 bases between the germline ends.